The sequence of this TCR beta chain was determined in a study of T cells in Graves' hyperthyroidism and ophthalmopathy. Amplified regions were TCR beta CDR3 sequences from RNA transcripts. The study used the HTBI primer set for a first-round RT-PCR of the TCR CDR3. TCRdb itself ran the multiplex PCR reads through MiXCR, one entry per CDR3 protein. This sample has about 300,000 distinct CDR3 sequences, with 10% to 15% found just once. This clonotype was detected many times. Fresh peripheral blood, approximately 10 ml, was the source of the PBMCs. Sequencing input: blood. The sequence came from a woman between 25 and 40 years old with Graves' hyperthyroidism that later progressed to Graves' ophthalmopathy.

CDR3 coding DNA: TGTGCCAGCTCACCCTCGCGGTACACAGATACGCAGTATTTT. Translated: CASSPSRYTDTQYF. The chain is built from TRBV18 and TRBJ2-3, with D hard to call. The V gene lost 3 bases and the J gene lost 2 bases, with 9 bases spanning the gap. Germline V CDR1 and CDR2: KGHSH, LQKENI. The CDR3 runs 14 residues.